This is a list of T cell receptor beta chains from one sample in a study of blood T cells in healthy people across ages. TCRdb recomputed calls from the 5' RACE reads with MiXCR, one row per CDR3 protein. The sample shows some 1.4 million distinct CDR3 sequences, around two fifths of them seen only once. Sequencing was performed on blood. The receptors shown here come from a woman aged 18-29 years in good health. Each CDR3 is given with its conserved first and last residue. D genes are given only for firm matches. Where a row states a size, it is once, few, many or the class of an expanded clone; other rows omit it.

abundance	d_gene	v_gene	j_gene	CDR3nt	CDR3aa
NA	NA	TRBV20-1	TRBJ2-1	TGCAGTGCCCGGACCCTCACCACCTACAATGAGCAGTTCTTC	CSARTLTTYNEQFF
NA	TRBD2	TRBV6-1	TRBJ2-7	TGTGCCAGCAGTGACCGGGGGGTATCCTACAATGAGCAGTACTTC	CASSDRGVSYNEQYF
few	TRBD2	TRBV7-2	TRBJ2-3	TGTGCCAGCAGCTTAGTGCGCGGGCTAGCGGGAGGGCCCGGTCCAGATACGCAGTATTTT	CASSLVRGLAGGPGPDTQYF
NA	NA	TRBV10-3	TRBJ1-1	TGTGCCATCGGCGGGGGGGCGGGGAACACTGAAGCTTTCTTT	CAIGGGAGNTEAFF
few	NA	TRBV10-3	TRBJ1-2	TGTGCCATCAGTGAGTCTGGGGTGGCGGTCTATGGCTACACCTTC	CAISESGVAVYGYTF
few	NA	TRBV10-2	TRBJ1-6	TGCGCCAGCAGTGATCTTAATCTTTATAATTCACCCCTCCACTTT	CASSDLNLYNSPLHF
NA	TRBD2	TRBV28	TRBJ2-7	TGTGCCAGCAGTTTAGAGGTTCGAGCGGGGTACAATGAGCAGTACTTC	CASSLEVRAGYNEQYF
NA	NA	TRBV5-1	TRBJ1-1	TGCGCCAGCAGCTTGATGACAGTGAACACTGAAGCTTTCTTT	CASSLMTVNTEAFF
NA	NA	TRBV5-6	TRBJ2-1	TGTGCCAGCAGCTGGGACGGTCAAAATGAGCAGTTCTTC	CASSWDGQNEQFF
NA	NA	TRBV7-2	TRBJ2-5	TGTGCCAGCAGCTTAAATGGCGGGATGAGCTCCTACAATGAGCAGTACTTC	CASSLNGGMSSYNEQYF
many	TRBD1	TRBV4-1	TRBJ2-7	TGCGCCAGCAGCCACCAGGGGGCTTACGAGCAGTACTTC	CASSHQGAYEQYF
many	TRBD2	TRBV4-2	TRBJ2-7	TGTGCCAGCAGCCAAGGCGGGGGGGCTTACGAGCAGTACTTC	CASSQGGGAYEQYF
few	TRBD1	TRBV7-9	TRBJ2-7	TGTGCCAGCAGCCGGGGACAGTACTACGAGCAGTACTTC	CASSRGQYYEQYF
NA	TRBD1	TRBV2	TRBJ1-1	TGTGCCAGCAGTGACGGGACAGCGAACACTGAAGCTTTCTTT	CASSDGTANTEAFF
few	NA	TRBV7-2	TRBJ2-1	TGTGCCAGCAGCTTCTCCGGGACTTCTAACAATGAGCAGTTCTTC	CASSFSGTSNNEQFF
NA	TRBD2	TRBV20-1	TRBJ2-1	TGCAGTGCACTAGCGGGAGCTCCCAATGAGCAGTTCTTC	CSALAGAPNEQFF
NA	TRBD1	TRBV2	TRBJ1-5	TGTGCCAGCAGTGGTCGGGACAGACAGCCCCAGCATTTT	CASSGRDRQPQHF
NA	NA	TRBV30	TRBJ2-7	TGTGCCTGGGGTTTAAGAGACTCCTACGAGCAGTACTTC	CAWGLRDSYEQYF
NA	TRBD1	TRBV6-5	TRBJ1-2	TGTGCCAGCAGTCGGGACAGCTCAATGCGGGGCTACACCTTC	CASSRDSSMRGYTF
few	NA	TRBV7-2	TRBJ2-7	TGTGCCAGCAGCGCGGACATGGTCTACGAGCAGTACTTC	CASSADMVYEQYF
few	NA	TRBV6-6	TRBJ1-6	TGTGCCAGCAGTAAAGGGGACTTAACCAATTCACCCCTCCACTTT	CASSKGDLTNSPLHF
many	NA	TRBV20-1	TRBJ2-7	TGCAGTGCTCATGACGGCTCCTACGAGCAGTACTTC	CSAHDGSYEQYF
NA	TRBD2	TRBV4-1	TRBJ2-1	TGCGCCAGCAACGGACTAGCGGGGGCCAATGAGCAGTTCTTC	CASNGLAGANEQFF
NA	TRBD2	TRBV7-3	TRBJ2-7	TGTGCCAGCAGCCCGATAGCGGGGTCCGCCTACGAGCAGTACTTC	CASSPIAGSAYEQYF